The clone carrying this TCR beta chain has a handful of counts. The sample is drawn from a study of blood T cell repertoires in COVID-19. Study details: From the United States, Italy and Spain came samples of acute and convalescent COVID-19. Nucleic acid was either cDNA or gDNA, and it came from T cells, B-cell-depleted T cells, or PBMCs.

In the source study's methods: How many nucleated cells were present was estimated from reference gene primer amplification. Repertoires were generated with immunoSEQ multiplex PCR, while TCRdb's copy carries only in-frame clones and drops some. Clone size and V and J calls were adopted from that table, with D and trimming inferred from the DNA. The top ten hold 1.3% of the sample, which has tens of thousands of clones, 86% seen once. The CDR3 is made up of 15 amino acids. Trimming took 7 bases from V and 5 from J; bases not matched to a gene: 12. Germline V CDR1 and CDR2: MNHEY, SVGAGI. The sample taken for sequencing was peripheral blood. The gene calls are TRBV6-5 and TRBJ2-7, with 9 bases aligning to TRBD1. This clonotype was obtained from a man aged 55 to 70 with acute or convalescent COVID-19. CDR3 residues: CASTPMGQGLNEQYF. CDR3 coding DNA: TGTGCCAGCACACCGATGGGACAGGGTTTAAACGAGCAGTACTTC.